The T cell receptor (beta chain) described here comes from a study of T cells after yellow fever vaccination. About the study: Investigators used CD3, CD45RA, CCR7 and CD95 to sort the EM, EMRA, CM and Tscm memory subsets. Findings and limits, study-wide: Among sorted memory subsets on day 0, almost all vaccine-responding clonotypes fell below detection. FACS-sorted repertoires could harbor abundant contaminating bulk-population clonotypes.

Ten or more counts support this clonotype. As TCR cDNA was made by 5'RACE template switching, a universal primer site and UMIs were added. TCRdb recomputed calls from the 5' RACE reads with MiXCR, one row per CDR3 protein. The data hold 20,000 to 30,000 distinct CDR3 sequences, with approximately 4.5% observed a single time. V gave up 4 bases and J gave up 6 bases; unmatched junction bases: 7. The CDR3 extends over 15 amino acids. Germline assignment: CDR1 SGDLS and CDR2 YYNGEE. The chain links TRBV9 to TRBJ2-2; 9 bases are a match to TRBD1. The receptor's source is a man aged 18 to 35 who received the YFV17D yellow fever vaccine. The specimen was PBMCs, either bulk or a sorted T-cell subset (CD4+, CD8+, memory, or dextramer-sorted; not recorded which), collected on the day of the yellow fever booster vaccination. This chain's CDR3 is CASSIGTGYAGELFF. CDR3 nucleotide sequence: TGTGCCAGCAGCATCGGGACAGGGTATGCCGGGGAGCTGTTTTTT.